This T cell receptor (beta chain) appears in the sequencing data of a study of T cells after yellow fever vaccination. Study context: Libraries from low-cell-number fractions were prepared with the SMART-Seq v4 Ultra Low Input RNA kit.

CDR3 length: 15 amino acids. V gave up 7 bases and J gave up 4 bases; unmatched junction bases: 12. CDR1 and CDR2 (germline): LNHDA, SQIVND (reference sequence). TCRdb re-analysed the 5' RACE reads in MiXCR, keeping a single row per CDR3 protein. The sample includes approximately 250,000 distinct CDR3 sequences, 3.6% of them seen just once. The material was PBMCs, obtained 15 days after the yellow fever booster vaccination. The chain couples TRBV19 to TRBJ1-2; 7 bases are a match to TRBD1. The sequence came from a man aged 18 to 29 who received the YFV17D yellow fever vaccine. This CDR3 reads CASTLAVQGIYGYTF. The CDR3 region has the DNA TGTGCCAGTACCCTAGCGGTACAGGGGATCTATGGCTACACCTTC.